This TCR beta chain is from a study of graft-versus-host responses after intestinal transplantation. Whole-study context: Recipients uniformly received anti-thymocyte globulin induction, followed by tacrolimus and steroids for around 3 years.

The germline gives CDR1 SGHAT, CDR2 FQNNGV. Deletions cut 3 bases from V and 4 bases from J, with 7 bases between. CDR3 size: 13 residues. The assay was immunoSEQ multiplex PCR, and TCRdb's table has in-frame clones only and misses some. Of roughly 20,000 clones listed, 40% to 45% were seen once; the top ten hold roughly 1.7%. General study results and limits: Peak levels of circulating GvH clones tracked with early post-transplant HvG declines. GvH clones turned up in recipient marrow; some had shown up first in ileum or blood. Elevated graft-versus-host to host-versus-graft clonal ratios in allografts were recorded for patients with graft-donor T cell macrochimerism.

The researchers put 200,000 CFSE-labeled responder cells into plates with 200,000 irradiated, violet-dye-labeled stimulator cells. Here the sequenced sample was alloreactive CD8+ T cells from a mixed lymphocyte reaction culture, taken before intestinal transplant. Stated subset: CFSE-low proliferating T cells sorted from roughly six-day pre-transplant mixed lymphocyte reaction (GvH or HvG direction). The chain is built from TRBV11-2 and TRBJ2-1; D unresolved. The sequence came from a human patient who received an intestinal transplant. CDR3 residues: CASSLWKYNEQFF. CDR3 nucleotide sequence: TGTGCCAGCAGCTTGTGGAAATACAATGAGCAGTTCTTC.